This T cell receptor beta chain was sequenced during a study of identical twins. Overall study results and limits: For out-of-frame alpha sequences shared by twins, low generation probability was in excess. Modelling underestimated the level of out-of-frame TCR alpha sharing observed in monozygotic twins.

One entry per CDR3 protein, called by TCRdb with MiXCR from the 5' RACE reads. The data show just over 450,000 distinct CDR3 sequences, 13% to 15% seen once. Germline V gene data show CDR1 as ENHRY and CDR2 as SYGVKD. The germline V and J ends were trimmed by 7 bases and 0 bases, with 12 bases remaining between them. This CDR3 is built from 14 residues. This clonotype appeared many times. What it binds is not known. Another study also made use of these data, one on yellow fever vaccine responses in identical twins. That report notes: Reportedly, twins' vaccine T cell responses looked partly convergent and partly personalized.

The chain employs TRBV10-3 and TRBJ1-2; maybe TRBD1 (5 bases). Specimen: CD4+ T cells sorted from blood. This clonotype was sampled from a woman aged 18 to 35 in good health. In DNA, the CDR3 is TGTGCCATCAAGAGGACAACCTCTAACTATGGCTACACCTTC. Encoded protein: CAIKRTTSNYGYTF.